Following are 13 T cell receptor beta chains from one sample sequenced in a study of T-cell reconstitution after alpha-beta-depleted transplantation in children. Using unique molecular identifiers, the investigators prepared the TCRbeta library. MiXCR was run by TCRdb on the PCR reads, yielding one entry per CDR3 protein. The repertoire consists of roughly 340,000 distinct CDR3 sequences, with 15% to 20% occurring once and the leading ten covering about 41%. The source was PBMCs, mostly from graft donor cells, collected 360 days after TCRalphabeta/CD19-depleted stem cell transplant. These receptor sequences come from a male patient aged 2 to 9 who had a stem cell transplant for acute lymphoblastic leukemia, so the T cells may come from the graft donor.

The chain has TRBV7-8 and TRBJ2-5; no reliable D call. Between the trimmed V and J ends, which lost 3 bases and 0 bases, there was a span of 8 bases. Germline CDR1 and CDR2: SGHVS and FQNEAQ. This CDR3 has 14 amino acids. CDR3 DNA sequence: TGTGCCAGCAGCTTGGCCTTGTACCAAGAGACCCAGTACTTC. Its protein is CASSLALYQETQYF.

CDR3: CASSHREANYGYTF. The CDR3 region has the DNA TGTGCCAGCAGCCACAGGGAGGCTAACTATGGCTACACCTTC. The chain links TRBV7-8 to TRBJ1-2, with D maybe TRBD1 (6 bases). The CDR3 is made up of 14 amino acids. From germline, CDR1 is SGHVS and CDR2 FQNEAQ. Between the trimmed V and J ends, which lost 5 bases and 0 bases, there was a span of 10 bases.

This clonotype was counted between two and nine times. This sequence joins TRBV29-1 and TRBJ2-1; the match to TRBD1 covers 7 bases. CDR3 length equals 12 residues. CDR1 is SQVTM, CDR2 ANQGSEA, per germline. V dropped 6 bases and J dropped 7; count of bases not matched to a gene: 6. CDR3 sequence: CSVVTGWNEQFF. The DNA for the CDR3 is TGCAGCGTCGTGACAGGGTGGAATGAGCAGTTCTTC.

This clonotype was seen only a few times. The rearrangement links TRBV24-1 to TRBJ2-1; 7 nucleotides match TRBD2. V shed 5 bases and J 5 bases; nucleotides not matched to a gene: 14. CDR1 and CDR2 from the germline V gene are KGHDR and SFDVKD. The CDR3 spans 17 residues. The CDR3 protein is CATSGTISTSRNNEQFF. The CDR3 coding sequence is TGTGCCACCAGTGGGACAATCTCGACTAGCAGAAACAATGAGCAGTTCTTC.

This clonotype was picked up many times. CDR3 amino acids: CAWQRALSDTQYF. For the CDR3, the DNA is TGTGCCTGGCAGCGGGCTCTTTCGGATACGCAGTATTTT. This chain connects TRBV30 to TRBJ2-3; possible D gene TRBD2, 6 bases. The CDR3 has 13 residues. Deletions cut 5 bases from V and 6 bases from J, with 15 bases between. CDR1 is GTSNPN and CDR2 is SVGIG in the germline V gene (reference sequence).

This clonotype was observed at least ten times. The chain carries TRBV4-1 and TRBJ2-7; the D is unclear. Trimming pared 0 bases from V and 3 bases from J, leaving 9 bases between. The CDR3 totals 14 residues. From germline, CDR1 is MGHRA and CDR2 YSYEKL. The CDR3 DNA is TGCGCCAGCAGCCAAGATGTCCGGTTCTACGAGCAGTACTTC. This codes for CASSQDVRFYEQYF.

There are a few counts of this clonotype. A read error may account for a junction end that differs from germline. The rearrangement uses TRBV12-5 and TRBJ1-1; D unclear. Germline CDR1 LGHNT, CDR2 FRNRAP. CDR3 size: 16 residues. The CDR3 loop is CASGLGAVPRNPEAFF. The CDR3 DNA reads as TGTGCTAGTGGTTTGGGTGCGGTCCCACGGAACCCTGAAGCTTTCTTT.

This chain connects TRBV28 to TRBJ2-7; D remains ambiguous. The CDR3 sequence is 14 residues long. Germline CDR1 reads MDHEN; CDR2 reads SYDVKM. Deletions cut 5 bases from V and 0 bases from J, with 11 bases between. In DNA form, the CDR3 reads TGTGCCAGCAGTACCTCTCTAACCTCCTACGAGCAGTACTTC. Protein sequence: CASSTSLTSYEQYF.

The sample holds many counts of this clonotype. The V and J genes are TRBV4-3 and TRBJ2-6; no firm D call. Germline V CDR1 and CDR2: LGHNA, YSLEER. The CDR3 covers 15 residues. With 3 bases removed from V and 0 bases from J, the gap between germline ends came to 6 bases. In nucleotides, the CDR3 is TGCGCCAGCAGCCAGCTCGGCTCTGGGGCCAACGTCCTGACTTTC. This gives the protein CASSQLGSGANVLTF.

This clonotype showed up just a few times. This chain joins TRBV6-1 and TRBJ2-1; 9 bases align to TRBD2. Germline-derived CDR1 and CDR2 are MNHNS and SASEGT. The CDR3 has 15 amino acids. V lost 7 bases and J lost 2; bases outside the gene matches: 6. The CDR3 protein is CASKASGITYNEQFF. In DNA form, the CDR3 reads TGTGCCAGCAAGGCTAGCGGGATAACCTACAATGAGCAGTTCTTC.

The genes are TRBV7-9 and TRBJ2-3, with 7 nucleotides matching TRBD2. Germline-derived CDR1 and CDR2 are SEHNR and FQNEAQ (reference sequence). The CDR3 length is 17 residues. The trim removed 5 bases at V and 0 bases at J, leaving 11 bases unmatched. CDR3 DNA: TGTGCCAGCAGCGCTCCCCCGGGACTAACAAGCACAGATACGCAGTATTTT. Translation: CASSAPPGLTSTDTQYF.

The rearrangement joins TRBV20-1 to TRBJ1-5; D gene ambiguous. CDR1 is DFQATT and CDR2 is SNEGSKA in the germline V gene (reference sequence). Trimming cost V 3 bases and J 1 base, with 10 bases left between them. CDR3 length: 14 amino acids. CDR3 DNA sequence: TGCAGTGCTAGGGGAAGGGTGAGCAATCAGCCCCAGCATTTT. Its protein product is CSARGRVSNQPQHF.

This clonotype occurred a few times. V usage is TRBV4-3 and J usage is TRBJ2-3, with 11 nucleotides matching TRBD2. The CDR3 has 16 amino acids. The V and J ends lost 0 bases and 5 bases, in that order; junction bases with no gene match: 4. Per the germline V gene, CDR1 is LGHNA and CDR2 is YSLEER. The CDR3 coding sequence is TGCGCCAGCAGCCAAGATTGGACTAGCGGGTTAGATACGCAGTATTTT. This gives the protein CASSQDWTSGLDTQYF.